This T cell receptor beta chain was recorded in a study of shared clonotypes between healthy human individuals. Trimming removed 5 bases from V and 2 bases from J; junction bases left unmatched: 6. Germline lookup yields CDR1 LNHDA and CDR2 SQIVND (reference sequence). This CDR3 is built from 15 residues. Overall study results and limits: With few donors, the genetic and exposure-history diversity represented was limited.

A word on this clone: No antigen is known for it.

Each cell subset's genomic DNA was divided evenly among several immunoSEQ plates. Libraries were prepared by immunoSEQ multiplex PCR; TCRdb keeps only in-frame clonotypes and omits some of them. In the table there are about 690,000 clones, around 90% of which are singletons. The rearrangement joins TRBV19 to TRBJ2-3, with 8 bases identical to TRBD1. The clonotype comes from a man aged 18 to 29 in good health. Some clones in this sample may be carry-over from other donors' samples. The source material was memory CD8+ T cells from PBMCs. The subset was: CD45RO+ cells pooled with CCR7-negative TemRA cells. The CDR3 nucleotides read TGTGCCAGTAGTGACTGGGACAGGAACACAGATACGCAGTATTTT. Protein product: CASSDWDRNTDTQYF.